This TCR beta chain stems from a study of blood T cell repertoires in COVID-19. In germline, CDR1 is KGHSH, CDR2 LQKENI. The ends were cut back, 7 bases at V and 0 bases at J, with 7 bases in the middle. The CDR3 totals 14 residues. Sequencing was performed with immunoSEQ multiplex PCR; in TCRdb, only in-frame clones are kept and a portion is missing. The sample consists of about 280,000 clones, just under 90% of them appearing once. The source is a woman under 40 with COVID-19, enrolled during active disease. The specimen sequenced was peripheral blood. The chain joins TRBV18 to TRBJ1-6, with a tentative D call TRBD1 (5 bases). The CDR3 reads CASFQGSYNSPLHF. The DNA for the CDR3 is TGTGCCAGCTTCCAGGGCTCCTATAATTCACCCCTCCACTTT.